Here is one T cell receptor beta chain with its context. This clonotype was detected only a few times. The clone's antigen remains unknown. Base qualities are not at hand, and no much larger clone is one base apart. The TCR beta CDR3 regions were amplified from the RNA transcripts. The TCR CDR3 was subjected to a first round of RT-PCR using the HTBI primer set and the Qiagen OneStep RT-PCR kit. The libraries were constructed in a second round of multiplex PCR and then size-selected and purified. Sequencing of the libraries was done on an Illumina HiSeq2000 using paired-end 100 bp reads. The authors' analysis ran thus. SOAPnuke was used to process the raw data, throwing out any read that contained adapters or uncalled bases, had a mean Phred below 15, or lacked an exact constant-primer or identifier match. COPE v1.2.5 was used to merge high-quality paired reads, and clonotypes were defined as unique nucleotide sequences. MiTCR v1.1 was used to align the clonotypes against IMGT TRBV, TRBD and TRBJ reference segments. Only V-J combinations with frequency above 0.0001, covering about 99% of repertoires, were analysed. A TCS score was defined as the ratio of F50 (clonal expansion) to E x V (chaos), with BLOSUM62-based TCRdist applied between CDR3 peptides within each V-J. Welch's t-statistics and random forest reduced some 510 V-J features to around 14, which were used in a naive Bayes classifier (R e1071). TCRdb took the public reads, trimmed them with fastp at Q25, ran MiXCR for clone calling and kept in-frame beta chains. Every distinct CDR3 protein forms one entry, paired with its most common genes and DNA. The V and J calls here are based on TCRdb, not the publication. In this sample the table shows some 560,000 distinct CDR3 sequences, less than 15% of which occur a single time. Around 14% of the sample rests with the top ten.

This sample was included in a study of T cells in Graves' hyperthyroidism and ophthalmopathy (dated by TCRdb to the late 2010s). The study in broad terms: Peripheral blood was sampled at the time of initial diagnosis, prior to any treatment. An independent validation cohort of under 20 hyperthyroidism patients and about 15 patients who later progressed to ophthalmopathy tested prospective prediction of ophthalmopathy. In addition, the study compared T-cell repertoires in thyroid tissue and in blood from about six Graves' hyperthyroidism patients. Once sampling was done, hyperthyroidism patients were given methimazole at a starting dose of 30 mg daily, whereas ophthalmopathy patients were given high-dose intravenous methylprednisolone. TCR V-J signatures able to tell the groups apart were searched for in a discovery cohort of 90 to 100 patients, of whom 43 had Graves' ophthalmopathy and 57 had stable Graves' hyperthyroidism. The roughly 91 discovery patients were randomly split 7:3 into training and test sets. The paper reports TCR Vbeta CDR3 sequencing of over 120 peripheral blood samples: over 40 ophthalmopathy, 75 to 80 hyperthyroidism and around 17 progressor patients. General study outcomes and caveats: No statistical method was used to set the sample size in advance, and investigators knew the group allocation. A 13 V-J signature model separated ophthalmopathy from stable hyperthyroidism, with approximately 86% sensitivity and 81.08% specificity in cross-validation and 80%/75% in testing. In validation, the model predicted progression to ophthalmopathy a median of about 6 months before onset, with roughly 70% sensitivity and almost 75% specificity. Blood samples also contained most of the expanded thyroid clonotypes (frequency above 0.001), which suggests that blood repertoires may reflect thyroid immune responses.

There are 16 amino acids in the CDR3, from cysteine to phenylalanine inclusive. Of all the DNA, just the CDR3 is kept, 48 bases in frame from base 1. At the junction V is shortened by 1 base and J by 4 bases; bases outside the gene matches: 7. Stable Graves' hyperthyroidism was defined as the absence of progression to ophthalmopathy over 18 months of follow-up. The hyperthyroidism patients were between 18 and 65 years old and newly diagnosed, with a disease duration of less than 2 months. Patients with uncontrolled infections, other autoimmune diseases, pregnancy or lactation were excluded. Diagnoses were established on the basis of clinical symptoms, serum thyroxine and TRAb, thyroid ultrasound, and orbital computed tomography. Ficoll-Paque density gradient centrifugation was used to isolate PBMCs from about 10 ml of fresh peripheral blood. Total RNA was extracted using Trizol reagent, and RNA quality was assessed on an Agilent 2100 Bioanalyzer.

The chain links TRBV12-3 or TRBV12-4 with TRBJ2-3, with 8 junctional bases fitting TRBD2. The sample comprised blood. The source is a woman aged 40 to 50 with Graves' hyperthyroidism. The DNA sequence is TGTGCCAGCAGTTTAGGCAGCGGGGGAGAGTCAGATACGCAGTATTTT. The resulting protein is CASSLGSGGESDTQYF.